This TCR beta chain was sequenced for a study of control samples from healthy donors and cancer patients. Germline V lookup: CDR1 MNHEY, CDR2 SVGAGI. Germline trimming cut 4 bases from V and 5 bases from J; bases unmatched to any gene: 5. The CDR3 extends over 14 amino acids. This clone has a handful of counts. The data were produced by immunoSEQ multiplex PCR, yet TCRdb's version contains in-frame clones alone and is incomplete. The profile shows 400,000 to 500,000 clones, about nine tenths of them singletons. This sequence joins TRBV6-5 and TRBJ2-5, with 9 bases matching TRBD1. This receptor was obtained from a man between 35 and 55 years old with head and neck cancer. Sequenced material: PBMCs. In nucleotides, the CDR3 is TGTGCCAGCAGTTCCACCGGGACAGGGGAGACCCAGTACTTC. Its translation is CASSSTGTGETQYF.